This note documents a single T cell receptor beta chain sequence. Only patients with CD8+CD57+ cell expansion on flow cytometry were chosen for sequencing. The sample comes from a study of CD8+CD57+ T cells in acquired aplastic anemia. Genomic DNA served as template for TCR beta VDJ and CDR3 profiling. TCRdb reprocessed the reads with MiXCR, giving one entry per CDR3 protein. The table includes about 160,000 distinct CDR3 sequences, 71% detected once. The TCR sequence derives from a human donor with aplastic anemia. The sequencing input was sorted CD4+, CD8+, or CD8+CD57+ T cells (not recorded which) from PBMCs.

The CDR3 nucleotides are TGCGCCAGCAGCTTCCTAGCGGGAAGTTACGAGCAGTACTTC. It yields the protein CASSFLAGSYEQYF. The chain links TRBV5-1 to TRBJ2-7; 9 nucleotides match TRBD2. Per germline, CDR1 SGHRS and CDR2 YFSETQ. V trimming: 2 bases; J trimming: 4 bases; junction bases outside the gene matches: 4. The CDR3 spans 14 residues.